This T cell receptor beta chain emerged from a study of neurological immune-mediated disorders. V was cut by 0 bases and J by 6 bases, with 9 bases left in between. The CDR3 loop spans 13 amino acids. The germline CDR1 and CDR2 sequences are SGHTA and FQGNSA. The authors produced cDNA by 5'RACE using 10-nucleotide random UMIs. TCRdb itself ran the 5' RACE reads through MiXCR, one entry per CDR3 protein. The sample consists of roughly 98,000 distinct CDR3 sequences, roughly 13% of them appearing once. The time point was: longitudinal time-point 2. Unsorted libraries were prepared from 2 million PBMCs held at -80 C. This clonotype was recorded many times.

The receptor was isolated from a female donor with HTLV-1-associated myelopathy (HAM/TSP). The sample taken for sequencing was PBMCs. This chain joins TRBV7-2 and TRBJ2-7; no clear D. The CDR3 sequence is CASSLARTTEQYF. The DNA of the CDR3 is TGTGCCAGCAGCTTAGCGCGGACCACCGAGCAGTACTTC. The full variable domain, its missing parts supplied by reference TRBV7-2 and TRBJ2-7, is GAGVSQSPSNKVTEKGKDVELRCDPISGHTALYWYRQSLGQGLEFLIYFQGNSAPDKSGLPSDRFSAERTGGSVSTLTIQRTQQEDSAVYLCASSLARTTEQYFGPGTRLTVT.